The source of this TCR beta chain is a study of T cells in Graves' hyperthyroidism and ophthalmopathy. Researchers amplified the TCR beta CDR3 regions from RNA transcripts. The TCR CDR3 was amplified in a first-round RT-PCR using the HTBI primer set. TCRdb used MiXCR to reprocess the multiplex PCR reads, holding one entry per CDR3 protein. The sample yields hundreds of thousands of distinct CDR3 sequences, 14% to 15% seen once. Findings and limits, study-wide: The majority of expanded thyroid clonotypes above 0.001 also appeared in blood.

It was uncontrolled infection, other autoimmune disease, pregnancy or lactation that excluded patients. This clonotype was counted many times. Its antigen is as yet unknown. The receptor comes from a man between 18 and 29 years old with Graves' ophthalmopathy. Specimen: blood.

CDR3 DNA sequence: TGCAGCCATCCCCTCAGGGCTTCAGTATACGTGGATACGCAGTATTTT. This codes for CSHPLRASVYVDTQYF. V and J are TRBV29-1 and TRBJ2-3; D possibly corresponds to TRBD1 (5 bases). Trimming removed 8 bases at V and 6 bases at J, with 27 bases between. The CDR3 is 16 amino acids. Looked up from germline, CDR1 is SQVTM and CDR2 is ANQGSEA.